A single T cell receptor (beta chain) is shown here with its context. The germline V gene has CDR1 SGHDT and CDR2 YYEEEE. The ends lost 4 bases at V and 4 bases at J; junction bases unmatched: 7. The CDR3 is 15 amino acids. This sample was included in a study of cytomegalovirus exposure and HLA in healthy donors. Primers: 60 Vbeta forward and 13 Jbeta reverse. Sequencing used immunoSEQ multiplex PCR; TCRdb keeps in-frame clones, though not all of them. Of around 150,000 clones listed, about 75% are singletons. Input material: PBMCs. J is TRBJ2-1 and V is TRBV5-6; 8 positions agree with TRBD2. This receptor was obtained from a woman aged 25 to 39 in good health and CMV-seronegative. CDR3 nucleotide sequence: TGTGCCAGCAGCCTGCGACTAGCGCGGTACAATGAGCAGTTCTTC. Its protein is CASSLRLARYNEQFF.